Below, one T cell receptor beta chain is given with its context. Its matching antigen is unknown. Per the germline V gene, CDR1 is MRHNA and CDR2 is SNTAGT. Trimming removed 2 bases from V and 6 bases from J; junction bases left unmatched: 9. There are 15 residues in the CDR3. This entry belongs to a study of long-term antiretroviral therapy in people with HIV. Survey level was the resolution at which the v3.0 immunoSEQ assay ran. The data were produced by immunoSEQ multiplex PCR, yet TCRdb's version contains in-frame clones alone and is incomplete. The table shows about 21,000 clones, with 79% occurring only once. Study results and limitations: HIV repertoires covered narrower CDR3 length ranges than controls did. Blood, drawn from about 2003 to 2017, may reflect older ART regimens.

Samples held roughly 0.85-10 million cryopreserved PBMC before DNA extraction. This clonotype was obtained from a woman in her 40s with HIV. Sequences were derived from unsorted PBMCs, sampled 4.1 years after starting antiretroviral therapy. V is TRBV6-4 and J is TRBJ1-2; 7 bases fit TRBD1. Written as DNA, the CDR3 is TGTGCCAGCAGTGACCCGAGACAGGGTTTCAATGGCTACACCTTC. Protein product: CASSDPRQGFNGYTF.